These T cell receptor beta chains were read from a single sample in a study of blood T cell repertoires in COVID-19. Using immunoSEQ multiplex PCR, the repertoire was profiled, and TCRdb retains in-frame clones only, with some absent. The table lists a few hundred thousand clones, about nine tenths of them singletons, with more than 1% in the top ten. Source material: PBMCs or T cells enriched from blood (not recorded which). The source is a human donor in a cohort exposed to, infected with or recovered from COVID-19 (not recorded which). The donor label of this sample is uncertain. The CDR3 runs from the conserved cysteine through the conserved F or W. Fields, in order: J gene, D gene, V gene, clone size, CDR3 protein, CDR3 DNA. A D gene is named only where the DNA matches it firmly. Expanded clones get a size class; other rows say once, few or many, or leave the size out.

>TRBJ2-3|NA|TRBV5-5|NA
CASSRRATQGTDTQYF
TGTGCCAGCAGCCGCAGGGCCACCCAGGGCACAGATACGCAGTATTTT
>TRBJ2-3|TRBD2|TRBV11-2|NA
CASSFLPGTSGETDTQYF
TGTGCCAGCAGCTTCCTACCCGGGACTAGCGGGGAAACAGATACGCAGTATTTT
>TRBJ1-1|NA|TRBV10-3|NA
CAIRSETGSISTEAFF
TGTGCCATCAGATCCGAGACAGGAAGTATTAGCACTGAAGCTTTCTTT
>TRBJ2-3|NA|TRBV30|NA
CAWSVPIWKKLGQKRQDHTDTQYF
TGTGCCTGGAGTGTACCTATCTGGAAGAAACTGGGTCAAAAGCGACAGGACCACACAGATACGCAGTATTTT
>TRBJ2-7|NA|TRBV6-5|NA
CASSRRGTYEQYF
TGTGCCAGCAGCCGCAGGGGAACCTACGAGCAGTACTTC
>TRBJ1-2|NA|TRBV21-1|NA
CASSKGGGRYGYTF
TGTGCCAGCAGCAAAGGGGGGGGCCGATATGGCTACACCTTC
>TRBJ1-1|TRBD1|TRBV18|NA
CASSPRQGSDIPEAFF
TGTGCCAGCTCACCAAGACAGGGTAGCGATATCCCTGAAGCTTTCTTT
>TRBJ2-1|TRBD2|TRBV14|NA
CASSQEARGAYNEQFF
TGTGCCAGCAGCCAAGAGGCGCGGGGGGCGTACAATGAGCAGTTCTTC
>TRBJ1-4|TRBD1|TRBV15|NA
CATSENEGAVEKLFF
TGTGCCACCAGCGAAAACGAGGGGGCGGTTGAAAAACTGTTTTTT
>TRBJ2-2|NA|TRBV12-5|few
CASGSGVNTGELFF
TGTGCTAGTGGTTCGGGGGTGAACACCGGGGAGCTGTTTTTT
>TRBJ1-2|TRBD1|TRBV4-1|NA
CASSPYGQGNGYTF
TGCGCCAGCAGCCCGTACGGACAGGGGAATGGCTACACCTTC
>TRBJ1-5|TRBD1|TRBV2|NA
CARGTGGGQPQHF
TGTGCCAGGGGGACAGGGGGTGGACAGCCCCAGCATTTT
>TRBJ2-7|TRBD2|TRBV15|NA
CATSRTSGGAYEQYF
TGTGCCACCAGTCGGACTAGCGGGGGAGCCTACGAGCAGTACTTC
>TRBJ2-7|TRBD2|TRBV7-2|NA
CASSLSPAGAYEQYF
TGTGCCAGCAGCTTATCCCCAGCGGGGGCCTACGAGCAGTACTTC
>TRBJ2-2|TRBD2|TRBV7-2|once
CASSYSGGAGSGELFF
TGTGCCAGCAGCTATAGCGGGGGGGCCGGATCCGGGGAGCTGTTTTTT